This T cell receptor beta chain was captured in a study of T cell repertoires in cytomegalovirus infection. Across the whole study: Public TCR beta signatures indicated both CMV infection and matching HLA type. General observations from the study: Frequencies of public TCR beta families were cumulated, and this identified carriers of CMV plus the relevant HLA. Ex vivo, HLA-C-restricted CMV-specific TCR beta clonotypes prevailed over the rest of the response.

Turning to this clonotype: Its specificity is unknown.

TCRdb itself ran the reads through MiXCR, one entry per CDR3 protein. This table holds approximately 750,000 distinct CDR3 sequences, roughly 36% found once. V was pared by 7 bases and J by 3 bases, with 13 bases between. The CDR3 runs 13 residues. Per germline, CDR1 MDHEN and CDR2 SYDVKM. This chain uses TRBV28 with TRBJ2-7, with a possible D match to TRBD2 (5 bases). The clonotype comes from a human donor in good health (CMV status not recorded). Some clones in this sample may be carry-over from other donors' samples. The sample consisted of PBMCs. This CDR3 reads CASNRGQLYEQYF. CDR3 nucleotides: TGTGCCAGCAACCGCGGGCAGCTCTACGAGCAGTACTTC.